This TCR beta chain derives from a study of patients and donors after allogeneic stem cell transplantation. TCRdb re-derived calls from the RT-PCR reads in MiXCR, one entry per CDR3 protein. There are about 110,000 distinct CDR3 sequences in the sample; 35% to 45% occur only once, and roughly 30% lies in the top ten. Germline lookup yields CDR1 MDHEN and CDR2 SYDVKM. The length of the CDR3 is 12 residues. Trimming removed 8 bases at V and 0 bases at J, with 2 bases between. The chain joins TRBV28 to TRBJ2-6; D not resolved. The TCR was taken from a human donor who was either an allogeneic HSCT recipient or a stem cell or donor lymphocyte infusion donor (not recorded which). It is not recorded whose cells these are; they may come from a transplant donor. Input material: blood, either unsorted or a sorted T cell fraction (not recorded which). The CDR3 DNA reads as TGTGCCAGCCACTCTGGGGCCAACGTCCTGACTTTC. Amino acid sequence: CASHSGANVLTF.